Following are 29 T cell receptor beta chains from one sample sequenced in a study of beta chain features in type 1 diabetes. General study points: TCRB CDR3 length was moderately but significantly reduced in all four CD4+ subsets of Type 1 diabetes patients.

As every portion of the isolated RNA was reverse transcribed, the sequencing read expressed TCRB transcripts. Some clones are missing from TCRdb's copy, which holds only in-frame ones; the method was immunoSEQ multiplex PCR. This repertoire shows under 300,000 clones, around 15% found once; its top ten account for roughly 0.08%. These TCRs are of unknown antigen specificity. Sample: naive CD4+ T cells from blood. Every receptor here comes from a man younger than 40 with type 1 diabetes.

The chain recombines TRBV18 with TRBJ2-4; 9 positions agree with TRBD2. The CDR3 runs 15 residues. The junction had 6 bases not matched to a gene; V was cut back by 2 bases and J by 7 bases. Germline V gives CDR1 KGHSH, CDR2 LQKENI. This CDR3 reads CASSPMEREVNIQYF. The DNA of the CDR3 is TGTGCCAGCTCACCAATGGAGCGGGAGGTGAACATTCAGTACTTC.

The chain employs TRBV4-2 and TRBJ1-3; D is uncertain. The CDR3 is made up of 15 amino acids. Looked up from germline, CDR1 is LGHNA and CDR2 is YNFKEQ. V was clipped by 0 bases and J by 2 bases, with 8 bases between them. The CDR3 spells CASSQDLTAGNTIYF. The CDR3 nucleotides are TGTGCCAGCAGCCAAGATTTAACAGCTGGAAACACCATATATTTT.

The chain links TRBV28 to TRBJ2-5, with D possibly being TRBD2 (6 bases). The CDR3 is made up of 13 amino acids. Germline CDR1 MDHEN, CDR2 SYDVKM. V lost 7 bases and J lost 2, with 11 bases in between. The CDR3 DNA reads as TGTGCCAGCAACCTCGCGGGACAAGAGACCCAGTACTTC. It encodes CASNLAGQETQYF.

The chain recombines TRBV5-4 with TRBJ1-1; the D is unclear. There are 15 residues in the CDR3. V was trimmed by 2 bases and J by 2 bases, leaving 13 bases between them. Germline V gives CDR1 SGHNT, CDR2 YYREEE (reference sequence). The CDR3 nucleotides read TGTGCCAGCAGCTTACCCATTGGAGGAAACACTGAAGCTTTCTTT. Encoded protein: CASSLPIGGNTEAFF.

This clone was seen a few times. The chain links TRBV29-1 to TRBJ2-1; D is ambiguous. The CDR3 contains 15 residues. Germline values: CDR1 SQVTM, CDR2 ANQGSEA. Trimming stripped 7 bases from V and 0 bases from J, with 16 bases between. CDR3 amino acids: CSGALVGSSYNEQFF. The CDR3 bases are TGCAGCGGCGCCCTTGTCGGTAGCTCCTACAATGAGCAGTTCTTC.

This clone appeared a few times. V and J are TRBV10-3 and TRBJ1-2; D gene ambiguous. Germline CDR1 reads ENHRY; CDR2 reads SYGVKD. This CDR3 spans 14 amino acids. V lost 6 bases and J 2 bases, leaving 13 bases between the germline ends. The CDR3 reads CAIRLLGRNYGYTF. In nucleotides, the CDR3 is TGTGCCATCAGACTTCTCGGTCGGAACTATGGCTACACCTTC.

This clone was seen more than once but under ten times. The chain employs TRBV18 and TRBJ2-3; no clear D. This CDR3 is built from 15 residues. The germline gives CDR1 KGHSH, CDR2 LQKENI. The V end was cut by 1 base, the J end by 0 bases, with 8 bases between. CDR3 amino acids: CASSPRRDSTDTQYF. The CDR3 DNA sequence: TGTGCCAGCTCACCACGAAGAGATAGCACAGATACGCAGTATTTT.

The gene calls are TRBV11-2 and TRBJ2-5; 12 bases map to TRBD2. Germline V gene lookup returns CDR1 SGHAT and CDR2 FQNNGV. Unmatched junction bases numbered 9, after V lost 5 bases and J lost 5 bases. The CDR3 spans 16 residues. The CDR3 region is CASSSPGLAGEETQYF. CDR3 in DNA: TGTGCCAGCAGCAGCCCGGGACTAGCGGGTGAGGAGACCCAGTACTTC.

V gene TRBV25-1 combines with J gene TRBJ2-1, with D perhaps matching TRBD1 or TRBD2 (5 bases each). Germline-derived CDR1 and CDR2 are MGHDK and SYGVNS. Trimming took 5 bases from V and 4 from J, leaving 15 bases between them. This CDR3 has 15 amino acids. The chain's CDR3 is CASSSEGAGYNEQFF. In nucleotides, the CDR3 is TGTGCCAGCAGTTCAGAAGGGGCGGGTTACAATGAGCAGTTCTTC.

The CDR3 here is CASSKQGKETQYF. As DNA, the CDR3 is TGTGCCAGCAGCAAGCAGGGAAAAGAGACCCAGTACTTC. J is TRBJ2-5 and V is TRBV7-2; possibly TRBD1 for D (5 bases). Deletions cut 5 bases from V and 3 bases from J, with 10 bases between. This CDR3 has 13 residues. Germline-derived CDR1 and CDR2 are SGHTA and FQGNSA. Full variable domain (outside the CDR3, taken from reference TRBV7-2 and TRBJ2-5): GAGVSQSPSNKVTEKGKDVELRCDPISGHTALYWYRQSLGQGLEFLIYFQGNSAPDKSGLPSDRFSAERTGGSVSTLTIQRTQQEDSAVYLCASSKQGKETQYFGPGTRLLVL.

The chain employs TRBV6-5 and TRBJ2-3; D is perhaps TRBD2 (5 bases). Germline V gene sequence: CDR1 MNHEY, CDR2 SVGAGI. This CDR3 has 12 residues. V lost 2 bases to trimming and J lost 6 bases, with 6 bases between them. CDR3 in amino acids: CASSYRRDTQYF. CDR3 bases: TGTGCCAGCAGTTACAGGAGGGATACGCAGTATTTT.

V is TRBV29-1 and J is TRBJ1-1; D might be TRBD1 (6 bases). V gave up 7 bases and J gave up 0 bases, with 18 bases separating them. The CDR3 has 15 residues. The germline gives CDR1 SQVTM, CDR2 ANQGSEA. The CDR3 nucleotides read TGCAGCGCCAGGGGTGGGTCAACAATGAACACTGAAGCTTTCTTT. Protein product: CSARGGSTMNTEAFF.

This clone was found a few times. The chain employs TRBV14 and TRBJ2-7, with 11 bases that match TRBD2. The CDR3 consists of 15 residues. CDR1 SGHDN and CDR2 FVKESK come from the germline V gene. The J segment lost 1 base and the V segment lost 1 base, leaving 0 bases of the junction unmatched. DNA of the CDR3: TGTGCCAGCAGCCAAGCTAGCGGGAGGTCCTACGAGCAGTACTTC. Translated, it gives CASSQASGRSYEQYF. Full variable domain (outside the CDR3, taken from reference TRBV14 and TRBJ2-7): EAGVTQFPSHSVIEKGQTVTLRCDPISGHDNLYWYRRVMGKEIKFLLHFVKESKQDESGMPNNRFLAERTGGTYSTLKVQPAELEDSGVYFCASSQASGRSYEQYFGPGTRLTVT.

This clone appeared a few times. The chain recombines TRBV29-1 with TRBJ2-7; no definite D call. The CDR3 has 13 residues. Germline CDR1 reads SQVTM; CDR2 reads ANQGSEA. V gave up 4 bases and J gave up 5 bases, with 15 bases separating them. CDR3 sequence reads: CSVGALGFHEQYF. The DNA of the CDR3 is TGCAGCGTTGGGGCCCTGGGTTTCCACGAGCAGTACTTC.

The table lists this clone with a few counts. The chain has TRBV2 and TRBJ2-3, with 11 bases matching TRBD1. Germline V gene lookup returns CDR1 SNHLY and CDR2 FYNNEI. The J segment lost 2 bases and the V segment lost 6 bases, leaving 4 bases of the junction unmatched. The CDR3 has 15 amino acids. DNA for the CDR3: TGTGCCAGCAGCCGGGACAGGGGGACCACAGATACGCAGTATTTT. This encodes CASSRDRGTTDTQYF.

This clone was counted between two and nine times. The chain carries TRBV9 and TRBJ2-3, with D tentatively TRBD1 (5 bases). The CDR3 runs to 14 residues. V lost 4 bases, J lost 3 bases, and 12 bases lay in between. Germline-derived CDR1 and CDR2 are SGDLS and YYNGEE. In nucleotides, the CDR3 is TGTGCCAGCAGCCCTCGGACATCTACAGATACGCAGTATTTT. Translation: CASSPRTSTDTQYF.

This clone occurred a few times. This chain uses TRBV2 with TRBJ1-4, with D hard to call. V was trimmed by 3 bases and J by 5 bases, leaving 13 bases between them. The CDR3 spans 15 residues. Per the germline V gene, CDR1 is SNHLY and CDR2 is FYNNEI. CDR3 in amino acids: CASSDQPIANEKLFF. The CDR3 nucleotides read TGTGCCAGCAGTGATCAACCTATTGCGAATGAAAAACTGTTTTTT.

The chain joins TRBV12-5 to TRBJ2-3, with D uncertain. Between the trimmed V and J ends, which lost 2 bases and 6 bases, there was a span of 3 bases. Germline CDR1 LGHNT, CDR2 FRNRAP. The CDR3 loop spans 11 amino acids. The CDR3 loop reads CASGLRDTQYF. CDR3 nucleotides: TGTGCTAGTGGTTTGCGGGATACGCAGTATTTT.

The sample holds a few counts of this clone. As DNA, the CDR3 is TGCAGCGTTGGCAGGGCTTACAATGAGCAGTTCTTC. This encodes CSVGRAYNEQFF. The chain employs TRBV29-1 and TRBJ2-1; tentative D call: TRBD1 (5 bases). The CDR3 has 12 amino acids. CDR1 and CDR2 from the germline V gene are SQVTM and ANQGSEA. Trimming shortened V by 4 bases and J by 4 bases, and 8 bases separated the two germline ends.

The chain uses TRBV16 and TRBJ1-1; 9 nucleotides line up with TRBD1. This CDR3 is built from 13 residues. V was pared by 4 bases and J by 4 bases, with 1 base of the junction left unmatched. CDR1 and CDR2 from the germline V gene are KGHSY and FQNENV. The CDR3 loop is CASSPDRGTEAFF. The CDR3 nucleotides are TGTGCCAGCAGCCCGGACAGGGGCACTGAAGCTTTCTTT.

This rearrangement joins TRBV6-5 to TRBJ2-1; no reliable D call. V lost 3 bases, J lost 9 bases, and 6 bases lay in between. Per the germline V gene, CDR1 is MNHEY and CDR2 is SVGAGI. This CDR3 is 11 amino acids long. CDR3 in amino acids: CASSYKAEQFF. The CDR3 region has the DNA TGTGCCAGCAGTTATAAGGCTGAGCAGTTCTTC.

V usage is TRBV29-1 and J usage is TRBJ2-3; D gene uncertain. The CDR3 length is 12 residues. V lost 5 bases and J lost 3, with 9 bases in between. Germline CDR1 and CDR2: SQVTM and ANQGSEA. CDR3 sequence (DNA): TGCAGCGTTAGATTCCGGACAGATACGCAGTATTTT. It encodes CSVRFRTDTQYF.

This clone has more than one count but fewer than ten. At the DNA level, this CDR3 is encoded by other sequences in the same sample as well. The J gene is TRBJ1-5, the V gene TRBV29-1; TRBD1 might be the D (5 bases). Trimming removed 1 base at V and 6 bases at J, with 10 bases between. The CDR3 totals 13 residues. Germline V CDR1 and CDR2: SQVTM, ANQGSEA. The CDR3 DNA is TGCAGCGTTGAAGGGCAGGGTGGTCAGCCCCAGCATTTT. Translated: CSVEGQGGQPQHF.

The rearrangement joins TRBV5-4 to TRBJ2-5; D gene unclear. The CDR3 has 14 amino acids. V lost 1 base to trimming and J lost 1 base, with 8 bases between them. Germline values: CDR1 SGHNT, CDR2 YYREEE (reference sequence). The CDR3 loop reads CASSLSWVQETQYF. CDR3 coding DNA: TGTGCCAGCAGCTTGTCGTGGGTCCAAGAGACCCAGTACTTC.

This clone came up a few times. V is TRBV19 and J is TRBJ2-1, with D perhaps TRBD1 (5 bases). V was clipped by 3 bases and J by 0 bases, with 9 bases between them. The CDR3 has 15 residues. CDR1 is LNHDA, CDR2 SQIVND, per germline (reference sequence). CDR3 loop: CASSIQGSSYNEQFF. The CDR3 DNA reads TGTGCCAGTAGTATCCAGGGAAGCTCCTACAATGAGCAGTTCTTC.

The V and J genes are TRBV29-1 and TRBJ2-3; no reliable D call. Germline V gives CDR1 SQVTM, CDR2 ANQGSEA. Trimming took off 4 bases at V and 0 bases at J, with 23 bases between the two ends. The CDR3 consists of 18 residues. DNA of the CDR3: TGCAGCGTTGCCCCGCGAGGCCAGATCAACCCTAGCACAGATACGCAGTATTTT. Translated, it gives CSVAPRGQINPSTDTQYF.

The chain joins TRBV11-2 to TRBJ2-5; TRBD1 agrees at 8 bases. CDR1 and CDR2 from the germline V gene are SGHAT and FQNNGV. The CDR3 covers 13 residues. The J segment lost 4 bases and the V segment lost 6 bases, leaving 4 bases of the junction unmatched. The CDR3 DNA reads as TGTGCCAGCAGGCACACAGGGGGAGAGACCCAGTACTTC. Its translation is CASRHTGGETQYF.

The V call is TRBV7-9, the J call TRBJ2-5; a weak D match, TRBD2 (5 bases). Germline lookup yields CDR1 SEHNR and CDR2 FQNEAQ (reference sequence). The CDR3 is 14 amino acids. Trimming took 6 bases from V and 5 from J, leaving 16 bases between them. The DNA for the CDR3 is TGTGCCAGCAGTGACTATCGGACGAGGGAGACCCAGTACTTC. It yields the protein CASSDYRTRETQYF.

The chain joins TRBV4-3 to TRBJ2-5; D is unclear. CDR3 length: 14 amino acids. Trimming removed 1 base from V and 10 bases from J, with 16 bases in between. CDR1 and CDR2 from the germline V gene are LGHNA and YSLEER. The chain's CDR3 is CASSQAATPVNQYF. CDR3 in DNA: TGCGCCAGCAGCCAAGCGGCCACCCCAGTCAACCAGTACTTC.